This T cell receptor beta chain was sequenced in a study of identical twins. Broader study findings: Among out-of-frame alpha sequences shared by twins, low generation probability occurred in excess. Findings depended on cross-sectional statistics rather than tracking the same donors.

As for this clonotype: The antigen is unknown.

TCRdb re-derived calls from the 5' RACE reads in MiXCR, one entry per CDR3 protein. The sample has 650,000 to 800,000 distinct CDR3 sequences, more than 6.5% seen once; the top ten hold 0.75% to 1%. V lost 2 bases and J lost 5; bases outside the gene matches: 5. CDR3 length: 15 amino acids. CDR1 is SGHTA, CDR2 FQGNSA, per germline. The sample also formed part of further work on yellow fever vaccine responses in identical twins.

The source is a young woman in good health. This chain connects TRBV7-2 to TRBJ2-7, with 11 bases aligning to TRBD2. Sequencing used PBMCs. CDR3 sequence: CASSLTSGSRDEQYF. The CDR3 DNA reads TGTGCCAGCAGCTTAACTAGCGGGAGTCGGGACGAGCAGTACTTC.